This TCR beta chain appears in the sequencing data of a study of blood T cell repertoires in COVID-19. Study as a whole: Sources were T cells, B-cell-depleted T cells, or PBMCs; the material itself was cDNA or gDNA.

This table comes from immunoSEQ multiplex PCR, and its TCRdb copy is limited to in-frame clones, with some not included. The sample has about 46,000 clones; 88% are singletons. This clone was recorded once. The CDR3 sequence is 16 residues long. Between the trimmed V and J ends, which lost 2 bases and 0 bases, there was a span of 11 bases. Germline loops: CDR1 KGHSH, CDR2 LQKENI. The chain uses TRBV18 and TRBJ1-3, with TRBD1 as a possible D gene (5 bases). This TCR came from a man aged 50 to 60 with active COVID-19. Sample: peripheral blood. Here the CDR3 reads CASSPITGSSGNTIYF. The CDR3 DNA reads as TGTGCCAGCTCACCAATTACAGGATCCTCTGGAAACACCATATATTTT.